The rows below give T cell receptor beta chains drawn from one sample of a study of blood T cell repertoires in COVID-19. Data came from immunoSEQ multiplex PCR; TCRdb stores just in-frame clones and leaves some out. The sample includes about 350,000 clones, over 85% seen only once; the top ten take about 3.9%. Sequenced sample: peripheral blood. These receptors were taken from a woman in her sixties with COVID-19, enrolled during active disease. Both conserved end residues are part of each CDR3. The D gene is left open where the match is weak. The listing skips clone size in some rows; elsewhere it reads once, few, many or a size class.

J: TRBJ2-2; V: TRBV6-5; length: 13; D: TRBD1; size: NA; DNA: TGTGCCAGCAGAACAGGGGGAATCGGGGAGCTGTTTTTT; CDR3: CASRTGGIGELFF
J: TRBJ1-1; V: TRBV18; length: 14; D: NA; size: NA; DNA: TGTGCCAGCTCACCCCGGGACATAGGTACTGAAGCTTTCTTT; CDR3: CASSPRDIGTEAFF
J: TRBJ1-3; V: TRBV14; length: 13; D: NA; size: once; DNA: TGTGCCAGCAGCCAAGTCGGTGGTAACACCATATATTTT; CDR3: CASSQVGGNTIYF
J: TRBJ2-3; V: TRBV5-5; length: 16; D: NA; size: NA; DNA: TGTGCCAGCAGCTTGGTGGGTGGGCTCAACACAGATACGCAGTATTTT; CDR3: CASSLVGGLNTDTQYF
J: TRBJ1-1; V: TRBV29-1; length: 14; D: TRBD1; size: NA; DNA: TGCAGCGTTCCAGGGGGACAGATGGGTGCTGAAGCTTTCTTT; CDR3: CSVPGGQMGAEAFF
J: TRBJ1-3; V: TRBV6-5; length: 15; D: TRBD1; size: once; DNA: TGTGCCAGCAGTTTAGCCCACAGGGGGGGAAACACCATATATTTT; CDR3: CASSLAHRGGNTIYF
J: TRBJ2-7; V: TRBV7-2; length: 13; D: NA; size: NA; DNA: TGTGCCAGCAGCTTAGCGGCAGACTACGAGCAGTACTTC; CDR3: CASSLAADYEQYF
J: TRBJ1-2; V: TRBV2; length: 15; D: TRBD1; size: NA; DNA: TGTGCCAGCAGGGCTTTACAGGGGCTAAACTATGGCTACACCTTC; CDR3: CASRALQGLNYGYTF
J: TRBJ2-2; V: TRBV5-1; length: 16; D: TRBD1; size: NA; DNA: TGCGCCAGCAGCTTCGGACAGGGGGCAGGCACCGGGGAGCTGTTTTTT; CDR3: CASSFGQGAGTGELFF
J: TRBJ1-2; V: TRBV10-3; length: 14; D: TRBD1; size: NA; DNA: TGTGCCATCAATCCCCGGACAGGGATCTATGGCTACACCTTC; CDR3: CAINPRTGIYGYTF
J: TRBJ2-3; V: TRBV11-1; length: 14; D: NA; size: NA; DNA: TGTGCCAGCCGTTCCGTTACTACCTGGGATACGCAGTATTTT; CDR3: CASRSVTTWDTQYF
J: TRBJ2-7; V: TRBV21-1; length: 18; D: NA; size: NA; DNA: TGTGCCAGCAGCGGTGGGTTCCTTACTAGCGGGGCCAGCTACGAGCAGTACTTC; CDR3: CASSGGFLTSGASYEQYF
J: TRBJ2-2; V: TRBV2; length: 13; D: NA; size: NA; DNA: TGTGCCAGCAGGGGGGACATTGCCGGGGAGCTGTTTTTT; CDR3: CASRGDIAGELFF
J: TRBJ2-1; V: TRBV5-1; length: 18; D: TRBD2; size: NA; DNA: TGCGCCAGCAGGCCCCTGGGGGGGGGAAGTAGCAAGTACAATGAGCAGTTCTTC; CDR3: CASRPLGGGSSKYNEQFF
J: TRBJ1-6; V: TRBV5-1; length: 19; D: NA; size: NA; DNA: TGCGCCAGCAGCTTGGGACCGGGACAAAAAAGCTCCTATAATTCACCCCTCCACTTT; CDR3: CASSLGPGQKSSYNSPLHF
J: TRBJ1-3; V: TRBV25-1; length: 18; D: NA; size: NA; DNA: TGTGCCAGCAGTTCCCAGGTCGTGGGGGACTACTCTGGAAACACCATATATTTT; CDR3: CASSSQVVGDYSGNTIYF
J: TRBJ2-1; V: TRBV9; length: 15; D: TRBD2; size: NA; DNA: TGTGCCAGCAGCGGAGCGGGGGTCTCCTACAATGAGCAGTTCTTC; CDR3: CASSGAGVSYNEQFF
J: TRBJ2-5; V: TRBV9; length: 13; D: NA; size: NA; DNA: TGTGCCAGCAGCCCCCGGGGGAGGGAGACCCAGTACTTC; CDR3: CASSPRGRETQYF
J: TRBJ2-1; V: TRBV5-6; length: 15; D: TRBD2; size: NA; DNA: TGTGCCAGCAGCCCTAGAAGCGGGGGTTTCGATGAGCAGTTCTTC; CDR3: CASSPRSGGFDEQFF
J: TRBJ2-7; V: TRBV9; length: 14; D: TRBD1; size: NA; DNA: TGTGCCAGCAGTCGTGGGACAGGGAACTACGAGCAGTACTTC; CDR3: CASSRGTGNYEQYF
J: TRBJ2-5; V: TRBV3-1/TRBV3-2; length: 15; D: NA; size: NA; DNA: TGTGCCAGCAGCCAAGTTAGCCTGGGTTCAGAGACCCAGTACTTC; CDR3: CASSQVSLGSETQYF
J: TRBJ1-1; V: TRBV19; length: 14; D: NA; size: NA; DNA: TGTGCCAGTAGGACCGGGATCTTGAACACTGAAGCTTTCTTT; CDR3: CASRTGILNTEAFF
J: TRBJ1-5; V: TRBV19; length: 14; D: NA; size: NA; DNA: TGTGCCAGTAGTCCCAACTATAGCAATCAGCCCCAGCATTTT; CDR3: CASSPNYSNQPQHF
J: TRBJ2-5; V: TRBV4-1; length: 16; D: TRBD2; size: NA; DNA: TGCGCCAGCAGCCCATACCAGCGGGGGAGCCAAGAGACCCAGTACTTC; CDR3: CASSPYQRGSQETQYF
J: TRBJ2-1; V: TRBV7-3; length: 12; D: NA; size: NA; DNA: TGTGCCAGCAGCTCCCAGGGTGGCGAGCAGTTCTTC; CDR3: CASSSQGGEQFF
J: TRBJ1-6; V: TRBV27; length: 14; D: NA; size: NA; DNA: TGTGCCAGCAAGTCAGGGCCCTCGAATTCACCCCTCCACTTT; CDR3: CASKSGPSNSPLHF
J: TRBJ1-1; V: TRBV6-5; length: 15; D: TRBD1; size: NA; DNA: TGTGCCAGCAGTTTAAAGACAGGGGGCTGGACTGAAGCTTTCTTT; CDR3: CASSLKTGGWTEAFF
J: TRBJ1-3; V: TRBV11-2; length: 13; D: NA; size: NA; DNA: TGTGCCAGCAGCTTAGGAGCGCCTGGCACCATATATTTT; CDR3: CASSLGAPGTIYF
J: TRBJ1-5; V: TRBV6-5; length: 13; D: NA; size: NA; DNA: TGTGCCAGCAGTTACCGGGGTTTTGGGACCCAGCATTTT; CDR3: CASSYRGFGTQHF
J: TRBJ2-2; V: TRBV10-1; length: 16; D: TRBD1; size: NA; DNA: TGCGCCACCAGCGGCATAGGGACAGCGAACACCGGGGAGCTGTTTTTT; CDR3: CATSGIGTANTGELFF
J: TRBJ1-3; V: TRBV7-2; length: 16; D: TRBD1; size: NA; DNA: TGTGCCAGCACCCAGGGACAGGGACTTTCTGGAAACACCATATATTTT; CDR3: CASTQGQGLSGNTIYF
J: TRBJ2-7; V: TRBV5-1; length: 15; D: TRBD1; size: NA; DNA: TGCGCCAGCAGCTTGGGAGGGACAGGGATCTACGAGCAGTACTTC; CDR3: CASSLGGTGIYEQYF
J: TRBJ1-5; V: TRBV6-5; length: 15; D: NA; size: NA; DNA: TGTGCCAGCAGGGACAGTCTTCTTAGCAATCAGCCCCAGCATTTT; CDR3: CASRDSLLSNQPQHF
J: TRBJ1-1; V: TRBV5-4; length: 15; D: TRBD1; size: NA; DNA: TGTGCCAGCAGCTTGGCCGGGGACAGGAACACTGAAGCTTTCTTT; CDR3: CASSLAGDRNTEAFF
J: TRBJ1-5; V: TRBV7-2; length: 15; D: NA; size: NA; DNA: TGTGCCAGCAGCTTAGGGACTGGCAGCAATCAGCCCCAGCATTTT; CDR3: CASSLGTGSNQPQHF
J: TRBJ1-1; V: TRBV11-2; length: 13; D: NA; size: NA; DNA: TGTGCCAGCAGCTTAGCAGAGAACACTGAAGCTTTCTTT; CDR3: CASSLAENTEAFF
J: TRBJ2-7; V: TRBV18; length: 13; D: TRBD1; size: NA; DNA: TGTGCCAGCTCTCAAGGACAGGGTGGCGAGCAGTACTTC; CDR3: CASSQGQGGEQYF
J: TRBJ1-3; V: TRBV11-2; length: 18; D: TRBD1; size: NA; DNA: TGTGCCAGCAGGCGGCCGGGACAGGGGGGCTCAAGTGGAAACACCATATATTTT; CDR3: CASRRPGQGGSSGNTIYF
J: TRBJ1-4; V: TRBV4-1; length: 15; D: TRBD1; size: NA; DNA: TGCGCCAGCAGCCAAGAAGGGGGCAGAGGCGAAAAACTGTTTTTT; CDR3: CASSQEGGRGEKLFF